This is a list of T cell receptor beta chains from one sample in a study of a mutant IDH1 vaccine in newly diagnosed glioma. These receptors have no known antigen. Only in-frame clones appear in the TCRdb table, and some are missing; sequencing was by immunoSEQ multiplex PCR. The sample includes tens of thousands of clones, around 92% of them seen just once. The sequencing here drew on PBMCs, taken from a glioma patient whose treatment included an IDH1 peptide vaccine. The receptors stem from a man aged 50 or older with glioma. Each CDR3 is given with its conserved first and last residue. Fields, in order: clone size, D gene, J gene, V gene, CDR3 protein, CDR3 DNA. The D gene is left open where the match is weak. Not every row has a clone size; where given, it reads once, few, many or a size class.

clone size: -
D gene: -
J gene: TRBJ1-1
V gene: TRBV5-6
CDR3 protein: CASSLRYPEPLEAFF
CDR3 DNA: TGTGCCAGCAGCCTCCGATACCCAGAGCCCCTTGAAGCTTTCTTT

clone size: once
D gene: -
J gene: TRBJ1-5
V gene: TRBV5-1
CDR3 protein: CASSLTGSGGNQPQHF
CDR3 DNA: TGCGCCAGCAGCTTAACTGGGTCCGGAGGCAATCAGCCCCAGCATTTT

clone size: -
D gene: TRBD1
J gene: TRBJ2-5
V gene: TRBV19
CDR3 protein: CASRSGQGAWETQYF
CDR3 DNA: TGTGCCAGTAGATCCGGACAGGGGGCCTGGGAGACCCAGTACTTC

clone size: -
D gene: -
J gene: TRBJ2-3
V gene: TRBV4-3
CDR3 protein: CASSQDRGSDTQYF
CDR3 DNA: TGCGCCAGCAGCCAAGATAGGGGATCAGATACGCAGTATTTT

clone size: -
D gene: -
J gene: TRBJ1-5
V gene: TRBV6-5
CDR3 protein: CASGQGSRADQPQHF
CDR3 DNA: TGTGCCAGCGGGCAGGGGAGTAGGGCGGATCAGCCCCAGCATTTT

clone size: -
D gene: TRBD1
J gene: TRBJ2-7
V gene: TRBV6-4
CDR3 protein: CASNNQPGQGTYEQYF
CDR3 DNA: TGTGCCAGCAACAATCAACCGGGACAGGGGACCTACGAGCAGTACTTC

clone size: -
D gene: -
J gene: TRBJ1-2
V gene: TRBV7-9
CDR3 protein: CASSLSRGTVDGYTF
CDR3 DNA: TGTGCCAGCAGCTTGTCCCGGGGAACAGTTGATGGCTACACCTTC

clone size: -
D gene: TRBD1
J gene: TRBJ2-7
V gene: TRBV27
CDR3 protein: CASSGQGTYEQYF
CDR3 DNA: TGTGCCAGCTCGGGACAGGGAACCTACGAGCAGTACTTC

clone size: -
D gene: -
J gene: TRBJ1-2
V gene: TRBV5-6
CDR3 protein: CASSLGGPEYGYGYTF
CDR3 DNA: TGTGCCAGCAGCTTGGGGGGGCCGGAGTATGGGTATGGCTACACCTTC

clone size: -
D gene: TRBD2
J gene: TRBJ2-3
V gene: TRBV4-3
CDR3 protein: CASSQLTSGGPPRDTQYF
CDR3 DNA: TGCGCCAGCAGCCAACTAACTAGCGGGGGACCCCCCCGAGATACGCAGTATTTT

clone size: once
D gene: -
J gene: TRBJ1-5
V gene: TRBV5-6
CDR3 protein: CASSLTGLQPQHF
CDR3 DNA: TGTGCCAGCAGCTTGACAGGACTACAGCCCCAGCATTTT

clone size: -
D gene: -
J gene: TRBJ2-7
V gene: TRBV10-3
CDR3 protein: CAITEPRGLSYEQYF
CDR3 DNA: TGTGCCATCACCGAACCACGGGGGTTGAGCTACGAGCAGTACTTC

clone size: -
D gene: -
J gene: TRBJ1-2
V gene: TRBV7-9
CDR3 protein: CASSLEGGRNYGYTF
CDR3 DNA: TGTGCCAGCAGCTTGGAAGGGGGTCGGAACTATGGCTACACCTTC

clone size: -
D gene: -
J gene: TRBJ2-7
V gene: TRBV4-1
CDR3 protein: CASSQVSQVSYEQYF
CDR3 DNA: TGCGCCAGCAGCCAAGTATCACAGGTCTCCTACGAGCAGTACTTC

clone size: -
D gene: TRBD2
J gene: TRBJ2-1
V gene: TRBV30
CDR3 protein: CAWSSTGGYNEQFF
CDR3 DNA: TGTGCCTGGAGTTCGACGGGAGGCTACAATGAGCAGTTCTTC

clone size: -
D gene: -
J gene: TRBJ2-3
V gene: TRBV7-2
CDR3 protein: CASSSPITDTQYF
CDR3 DNA: TGTGCCAGCAGCTCCCCGATCACAGATACGCAGTATTTT